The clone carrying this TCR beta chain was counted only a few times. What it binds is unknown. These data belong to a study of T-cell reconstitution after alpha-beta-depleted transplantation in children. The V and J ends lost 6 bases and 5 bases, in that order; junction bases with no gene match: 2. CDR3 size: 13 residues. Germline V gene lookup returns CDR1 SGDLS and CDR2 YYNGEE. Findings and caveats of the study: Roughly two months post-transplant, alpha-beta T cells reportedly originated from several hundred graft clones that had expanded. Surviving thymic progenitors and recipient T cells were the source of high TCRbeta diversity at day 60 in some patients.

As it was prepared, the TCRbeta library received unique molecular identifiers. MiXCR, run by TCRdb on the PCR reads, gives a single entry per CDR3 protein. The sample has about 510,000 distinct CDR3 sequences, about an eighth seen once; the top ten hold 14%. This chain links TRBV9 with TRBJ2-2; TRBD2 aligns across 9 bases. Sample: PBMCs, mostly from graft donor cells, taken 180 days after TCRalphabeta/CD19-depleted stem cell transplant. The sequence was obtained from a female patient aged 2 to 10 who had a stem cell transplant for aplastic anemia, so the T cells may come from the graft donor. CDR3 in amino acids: CASNSGGTGELFF. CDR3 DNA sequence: TGTGCCAGCAACAGCGGGGGGACCGGGGAGCTGTTTTTT. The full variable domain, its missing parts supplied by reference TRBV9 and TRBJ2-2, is DSGVTQTPKHLITATGQRVTLRCSPRSGDLSVYWYQQSLDQGLQFLIQYYNGEERAKGNILERFSAQQFPDLHSELNLSSLELGDSALYFCASNSGGTGELFFGEGSRLTVL.